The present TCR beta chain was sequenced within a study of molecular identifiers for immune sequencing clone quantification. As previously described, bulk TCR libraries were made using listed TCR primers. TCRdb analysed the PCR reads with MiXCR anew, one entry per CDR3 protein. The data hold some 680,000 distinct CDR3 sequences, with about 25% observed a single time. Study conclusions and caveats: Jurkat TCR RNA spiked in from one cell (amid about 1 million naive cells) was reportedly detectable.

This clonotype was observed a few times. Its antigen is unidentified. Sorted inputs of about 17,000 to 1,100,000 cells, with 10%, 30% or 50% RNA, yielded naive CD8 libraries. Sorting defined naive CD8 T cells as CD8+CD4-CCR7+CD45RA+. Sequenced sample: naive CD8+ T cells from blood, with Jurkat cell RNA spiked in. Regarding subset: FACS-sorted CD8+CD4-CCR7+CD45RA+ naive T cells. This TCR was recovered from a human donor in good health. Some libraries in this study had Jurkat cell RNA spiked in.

CDR3: CASSPGPGGGTEAFF. For the CDR3, the DNA is TGTGCCAGCAGTCCGGGACCCGGGGGAGGTACTGAAGCTTTCTTT. This rearrangement joins TRBV27 to TRBJ1-1; perhaps TRBD1 as D (5 bases). This CDR3 is 15 amino acids long. V was pared by 5 bases and J by 5 bases, with 18 bases between. CDR1 and CDR2 (germline): MNHEY, SMNVEV (reference sequence).